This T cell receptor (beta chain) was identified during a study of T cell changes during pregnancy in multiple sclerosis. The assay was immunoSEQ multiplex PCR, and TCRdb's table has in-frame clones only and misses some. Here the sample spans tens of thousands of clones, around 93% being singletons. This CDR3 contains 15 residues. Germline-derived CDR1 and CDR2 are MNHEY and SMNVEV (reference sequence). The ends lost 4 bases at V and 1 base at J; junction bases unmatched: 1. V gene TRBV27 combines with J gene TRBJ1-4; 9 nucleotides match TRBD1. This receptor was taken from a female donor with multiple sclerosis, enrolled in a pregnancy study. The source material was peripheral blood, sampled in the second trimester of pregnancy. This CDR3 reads CASSSTGGTNEKLFF. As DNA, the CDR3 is TGTGCCAGCAGTTCGACAGGGGGAACTAATGAAAAACTGTTTTTT.